Following are 24 T cell receptor beta chains from one sample sequenced in a study of cytomegalovirus exposure and HLA in healthy donors. TCRdb keeps only in-frame clones here, not all; method: immunoSEQ multiplex PCR. Of some 140,000 clones detected, about four fifths appear once; the ten largest clones hold roughly 1.4%. What was sequenced was PBMCs. The receptors come from a woman aged 25 to 45 in good health and CMV-seronegative.

The gene calls are TRBV6-1 and TRBJ2-5; 9 positions agree with TRBD2. CDR3 size: 19 residues. Trimming took 2 bases from V and 1 from J; bases not matched to a gene: 14. In germline, CDR1 is MNHNS, CDR2 SASEGT. DNA for the CDR3: TGTGCCAGCAGTGAACGGCGGGGGACTAGCAGTATGTCCCAAGAGACCCAGTACTTC. It is translated as CASSERRGTSSMSQETQYF.

This clone has a single count. The chain recombines TRBV2 with TRBJ1-1; 9 bases line up with TRBD1. CDR1 and CDR2 from the germline V gene are SNHLY and FYNNEI. Unmatched junction bases numbered 11, after V lost 10 bases and J lost 11 bases. The CDR3 extends over 12 amino acids. CDR3 amino acids: CATGQGNFGAFF. CDR3 nucleotides: TGTGCCACCGGACAGGGGAATTTCGGGGCTTTCTTT. Using reference TRBV2 and TRBJ1-1 for the parts outside the CDR3, the full variable domain is EPEVTQTPSHQVTQMGQEVILRCVPISNHLYFYWYRQILGQKVEFLVSFYNNEISEKSEIFDDQFSVERPDGSNFTLKIRSTKLEDSAMYFCATGQGNFGAFFGQGTRLTVV.

This chain joins TRBV18 and TRBJ1-1; maybe TRBD1 (6 bases). In germline, CDR1 is KGHSH, CDR2 LQKENI. CDR3 length equals 14 residues. V was cut by 3 bases and J by 5 bases, with 13 bases left in between. The CDR3 DNA reads as TGTGCCAGCTCACCCAGGGGTGGGGAAACTGAAGCTTTCTTT. This sequence encodes CASSPRGGETEAFF.

This chain joins TRBV12-5 and TRBJ2-3; TRBD2 aligns across 11 bases. V lost 1 base to trimming and J lost 0 bases; unmatched junction nucleotides: 3. The CDR3 runs to 17 residues. CDR1 and CDR2 (germline): LGHNT, FRNRAP. DNA of the CDR3: TGTGCTAGTGGTTTGGCAAGACTAGCGGGGAGCACAGATACGCAGTATTTT. This encodes CASGLARLAGSTDTQYF.

This clone was counted between two and nine times. The rearrangement uses TRBV6-5 and TRBJ1-6, with 7 bases lining up with TRBD1. V lost 3 bases, J lost 6 bases, and 8 bases stayed unmatched. The CDR3 is 16 amino acids. Germline CDR1 is MNHEY and CDR2 is SVGAGI. The CDR3 region has the DNA TGTGCCAGCAGTTATACTAACAGGGGCCGTAATTCACCCCTCCACTTT. Translation: CASSYTNRGRNSPLHF.

CDR3 in DNA: TGTGCCAGCACTCAGAGGAGCTCTGGAAACACCATATATTTT. Its protein is CASTQRSSGNTIYF. The chain employs TRBV2 and TRBJ1-3, with D unresolved. The V gene lost 7 bases and the J gene lost 0 bases, with 10 bases spanning the gap. The CDR3 is 14 residues long. Germline V gene lookup returns CDR1 SNHLY and CDR2 FYNNEI.

This sequence joins TRBV28 and TRBJ1-1, with 8 bases matching TRBD1. The CDR3 length is 14 residues. Looked up from germline, CDR1 is MDHEN and CDR2 is SYDVKM. V lost 4 bases and J lost 4; bases outside the gene matches: 5. CDR3 sequence reads: CASSSTGGTTEAFF. For the CDR3, the DNA is TGTGCCAGCAGTTCTACAGGGGGGACCACTGAAGCTTTCTTT.

This chain's CDR3 is CASSLRRRQGVEKLFF. CDR3 in DNA: TGCGCCAGCAGTCTAAGACGTCGACAGGGAGTAGAAAAACTGTTTTTT. The chain is built from TRBV23-1 and TRBJ1-4; 7 bases line up with TRBD1. TRBV23-1 is an ORF, and what it does is uncertain. CDR3 length: 16 residues. The V segment lost 4 bases and the J segment 8 bases; nucleotides outside the gene matches: 13.

The rearrangement joins TRBV18 to TRBJ1-5; tentatively, D is TRBD1 (6 bases). V was shortened by 6 bases and J by 0 bases, with 18 bases between the two germline ends. The CDR3 consists of 17 residues. Germline-derived CDR1 and CDR2 are KGHSH and LQKENI. The DNA of the CDR3 is TGTGCCAGCTCGGCTTCAGGGGTTAGCGTTAGCAATCAGCCCCAGCATTTT. It translates to CASSASGVSVSNQPQHF.

This sequence joins TRBV5-1 and TRBJ1-2; 7 bases are a match to TRBD1. The CDR3 runs to 14 residues. With 3 bases clipped from V and 5 bases from J, the junction kept 7 bases outside the gene matches. The V gene's germline CDR1 is SGHRS and CDR2 YFSETQ. CDR3 sequence reads: CASSWRQGQYGYTF. The CDR3 DNA reads TGCGCCAGCAGCTGGAGACAGGGTCAGTATGGCTACACCTTC.

This clone appeared once. V gene TRBV15 combines with J gene TRBJ1-4; D call uncertain. This CDR3 has 15 amino acids. The germline V gene encodes CDR1 LNHNV and CDR2 YYDKDF (reference sequence). The V end lost 0 bases, the J end lost 4 bases, and 9 bases lay between the germline ends. CDR3 sequence: CATSREGGFNEKLFF. CDR3 DNA sequence: TGTGCCACCAGCAGAGAGGGAGGATTTAATGAAAAACTGTTTTTT.

This clone occurred once. The chain joins TRBV19 to TRBJ2-1; tentatively, D is TRBD1 (6 bases). Germline V gene lookup returns CDR1 LNHDA and CDR2 SQIVND (reference sequence). The V gene lost 3 bases and the J gene lost 9 bases, with 15 bases spanning the gap. There are 14 residues in the CDR3. CDR3: CASSMGRGWGEQFF. CDR3 bases: TGTGCCAGTAGTATGGGCAGGGGATGGGGTGAGCAGTTCTTC.

The rearrangement links TRBV6-5 to TRBJ2-2; D not resolved. Trimming took off 4 bases at V and 5 bases at J, with 5 bases between the two ends. CDR1 is MNHEY, CDR2 SVGAGI, per germline. This CDR3 contains 12 residues. The CDR3 region has the DNA TGTGCCAGCAGTTCCCCTACCGGGGAGCTGTTTTTT. It codes for CASSSPTGELFF.

V gene TRBV5-1 combines with J gene TRBJ1-2; D is undetermined. The V end lost 0 bases, the J end lost 4 bases, and 10 bases lay between the germline ends. CDR1 and CDR2 (germline): SGHRS, YFSETQ. This CDR3 is 14 amino acids long. The chain's CDR3 is CASSLAFAGYGYTF. In DNA form, the CDR3 reads TGCGCCAGCAGCTTGGCCTTCGCGGGCTATGGCTACACCTTC.

The chain combines TRBV11-2 with TRBJ2-7; 10 nucleotides agree with TRBD1. With 5 bases clipped from V and 1 base from J, the junction kept 5 bases outside the gene matches. The CDR3 is 15 amino acids. Per the germline V gene, CDR1 is SGHAT and CDR2 is FQNNGV. In DNA, the CDR3 is TGTGCCAGCAGCCCCCTGGGACAGGGGTCCTACGAGCAGTACTTC. Translation gives CASSPLGQGSYEQYF.

This chain uses TRBV27 with TRBJ1-2, with D perhaps TRBD1 (6 bases). The CDR3 covers 15 residues. Germline V gives CDR1 MNHEY, CDR2 SMNVEV (reference sequence). The V end was cut by 5 bases, the J end by 5 bases, with 18 bases between. CDR3 DNA sequence: TGTGCCAGCAGTCCCCGGGACACTTCTACTTATGGCTACACCTTC. This gives the protein CASSPRDTSTYGYTF.

The chain is built from TRBV18 and TRBJ1-3, with D possibly being TRBD1 (5 bases). CDR3 length: 17 amino acids. Germline CDR1 and CDR2: KGHSH and LQKENI. V was trimmed by 2 bases and J by 0 bases, leaving 14 bases between them. In DNA, the CDR3 is TGTGCCAGCTCACCAGGCTGGGGCACTCACTCTGGAAACACCATATATTTT. This codes for CASSPGWGTHSGNTIYF. Complete variable domain (other parts from reference TRBV18 and TRBJ1-3): NAGVMQNPRHLVRRRGQEARLRCSPMKGHSHVYWYRQLPEEGLKFMVYLQKENIIDESGMPKERFSAEFPKEGPSILRIQQVVRGDSAAYFCASSPGWGTHSGNTIYFGEGSWLTVV.

The J gene is TRBJ2-2, the V gene TRBV10-3; TRBD1 is a possible D gene (6 bases). Trimming removed 6 bases from V and 0 bases from J, with 26 bases in between. The CDR3 is 20 amino acids. The germline V gene has CDR1 ENHRY and CDR2 SYGVKD. The CDR3 nucleotides are TGTGCCATCAGAGCGACAGTTCCCCCGGACAGAAGAACGAACACCGGGGAGCTGTTTTTT. Translating it yields CAIRATVPPDRRTNTGELFF.

The genes are TRBV18 and TRBJ2-7; a possible D gene is TRBD1 (8 bases). Germline V gene lookup returns CDR1 KGHSH and CDR2 LQKENI. Between the trimmed V and J ends, which lost 6 bases and 4 bases, there was a span of 22 bases. The CDR3 runs to 16 residues. The DNA for the CDR3 is TGTGCCAGCTCTGGGGGGGGCCGGACAGGGCGGTACGAGCAGTACTTC. It yields the protein CASSGGGRTGRYEQYF. Full variable domain (outside the CDR3, taken from reference TRBV18 and TRBJ2-7): NAGVMQNPRHLVRRRGQEARLRCSPMKGHSHVYWYRQLPEEGLKFMVYLQKENIIDESGMPKERFSAEFPKEGPSILRIQQVVRGDSAAYFCASSGGGRTGRYEQYFGPGTRLTVT.

The chain recombines TRBV19 with TRBJ2-7; no clear D gene. Trimming left V 0 bases short and J 5 bases short, with 17 bases between. This CDR3 has 16 residues. The germline V gene encodes CDR1 LNHDA and CDR2 SQIVND (reference sequence). The CDR3 sequence: CASSIDQRSGVNEQYF. The DNA for the CDR3 is TGTGCCAGTAGTATAGATCAGAGGTCCGGAGTCAACGAGCAGTACTTC.

This clone occurred once. This chain uses TRBV2 with TRBJ2-1; possibly TRBD1 for D (5 bases). The CDR3 runs 15 residues. Trimming stripped 2 bases from V and 4 bases from J, with 12 bases between. Germline loops: CDR1 SNHLY, CDR2 FYNNEI. Here the CDR3 DNA reads TGTGCCAGCAGTGAATTGGCAGGACAATACAATGAGCAGTTCTTC. Protein: CASSELAGQYNEQFF.

The V call is TRBV6-5, the J call TRBJ1-1; 7 bases line up with TRBD1. J lost 4 bases, V lost 6 bases, and 8 bases had no gene match. CDR1 is MNHEY and CDR2 is SVGAGI in the germline V gene. CDR3 size: 14 residues. The CDR3 region has the DNA TGTGCCAGCAGGAGGGGGACAGTTAGCACTGAAGCTTTCTTT. As protein: CASRRGTVSTEAFF.

The V and J genes are TRBV6-6 and TRBJ1-3; tentatively, D is TRBD1 (6 bases). The germline V gene encodes CDR1 MNHNY and CDR2 SVGAGI (reference sequence). This CDR3 is 14 amino acids long. Deletions cut 6 bases from V and 7 bases from J, with 16 bases between. The CDR3: CASSPPSQGNTIYF. CDR3 coding DNA: TGTGCCAGCAGCCCCCCTTCCCAGGGGAACACCATATATTTT.

This chain uses TRBV6-6 with TRBJ2-7, with 7 bases fitting TRBD1. V was pared by 6 bases and J by 0 bases, with 8 bases of the junction left unmatched. This CDR3 is 15 amino acids long. Per the germline V gene, CDR1 is MNHNY and CDR2 is SVGAGI (reference sequence). Here the CDR3 reads CASSHGTDLSYEQYF. In nucleotides, the CDR3 is TGTGCCAGCAGCCACGGGACAGACCTCTCCTACGAGCAGTACTTC.